One T cell receptor (beta chain) is described in this entry. This clone appeared once. Its target antigen remains unknown. The sample holds no much larger clone one base away, and base qualities are not on file. The sample is drawn from a study of shared T cell receptors in the human thymus (dated by TCRdb to the early 2020s). At the level of the whole study: The study investigated the way shared, self-reactive T-cell receptor alpha chains are produced in the human thymus.

Library prep was done by the immunoSEQ multiplex PCR assay. TCRdb carries this immuneACCESS record with in-frame sequences only. Its versions omit some clonotypes, under half of them owing to an unresolved V gene in the studies checked, with the rest unexplained. This sample holds approximately 490,000 clones; 78% were observed only once. The ten largest clones capture roughly 0.013% of the sample. These same records also appear under a second study, on human thymus T cells. The second paper further reports: Donors were immunologically healthy infants undergoing open corrective cardiac surgery for congenital heart defects in Finland. Thymus tissue was collected as surgical resects that were removed during corrective cardiac surgery. V and J gene segment usage appeared biased in both thymic and peripheral blood repertoires. The related research found that thymic TCR repertoires overlapped highly between unrelated individuals. TCR alpha and beta repertoires from about eight infant thymus samples and a few related peripheral blood samples were characterized in the study. Donor ages ranging from about 6 to 244 days were recorded, and about six male and a couple of female infants were included in the cohort. Thymocytes were freed from the tissue by mechanical means and kept at -70 degrees C as pellets of roughly 9-30 million cells. A QIAsymphony instrument was used to extract genomic DNA from frozen cell pellets. The immunoSEQ multiplex PCR assay was used to amplify the TCRB and TCRAD loci from a standardized amount of quality-controlled genomic DNA. The V(D)J region was spanned by amplicons of a length sufficient to cover the CDR3 and to identify V and J genes. Through the commercial immunoSEQ service, the amplicons were sequenced on an Illumina platform. Primer bias and sequencing errors were corrected using previously described methods, and TCRAD and TCRB definitions followed the IMGT database. The repertoires were analysed using immunoSEQ Analyzer 3.0 and VDJTools for basic statistics, V/J segment usage, diversity estimates, rarefaction and pairwise overlap. Diversity was estimated using the Chao1, ChaoE, Efron-Thisted, Shannon and inverse Simpson indices, and was also estimated on datasets down-sampled to the size of the smallest sample. Repertoire overlap used strict matching of CDR3 nucleotide sequence, V gene and J gene, with Jaccard-based multidimensional scaling clustering. Thymus samples yielded on average around 810,000 unique TCRB clonotypes, compared with 70,000 to 85,000 from blood samples.

Sequencing input: thymocytes. This receptor was identified in a boy in the first two years of life with a congenital heart defect. Donor details come from another sample of the same person, matched by shared clones.

CDR3 sequence: CAWTAGVYIGRAGHEQYF. The DNA sequence reads TGTGCCTGGACAGCCGGAGTGTATATCGGGAGGGCCGGGCACGAGCAGTACTTC. The rearrangement joined TRBV30 to TRBJ2-7, with 8 junctional bases fitting TRBD2. Looking up the germline V gene (reference sequence) yields CDR1 GTSNPN and CDR2 SVGIG. Compared with germline, V lacks 4 bases and J lacks 5 bases; bases without a gene match: 22. Including the terminal cysteine and phenylalanine, the CDR3 comprises 18 residues. Only the CDR3 portion is preserved as DNA: 54 bases, with reading frame beginning at the first base.